This T cell receptor beta chain was identified during a study of cytomegalovirus exposure and HLA in healthy donors. A multiplex PCR was run with 60 Vbeta primers and 13 Jbeta primers. Clones were read by immunoSEQ multiplex PCR, and TCRdb kept only the in-frame ones, dropping some. Of about 190,000 clones listed, over 60% are singletons. Looked up from germline, CDR1 is SGHRS and CDR2 is YFSETQ. The length of the CDR3 is 16 residues. The J gene is TRBJ2-5, the V gene TRBV5-1; 7 bases map to TRBD1. The better agreement between TRBJ2-7 and the DNA end casts doubt on the J call. Material for sequencing was PBMCs. The source is a woman in her 30s in good health and CMV-seropositive. The CDR3 here is CASRSRSRQGSSEQYF. The CDR3 bases are TGCGCCAGCCGAAGTCGGTCGAGACAGGGTTCTTCCGAGCAGTACTTC.